This TCR beta chain is from a study of blood T cell repertoires in COVID-19 (dated by TCRdb to the early 2020s). Context from the whole study: Samples covering the acute and convalescent phases of COVID-19 were provided by collaborators in the United States, Italy and Spain. Where available, HLA class I and class II types were obtained from metadata supplied by the sample provider rather than from assay-based typing. The material from the prospective study consisted of cDNA or gDNA derived from T cells, B-cell-depleted T cells, or PBMCs. Nearly every sample came with metadata listing a de-identified subject ID, COVID-19 status, age in years and sex. Samples came from the ongoing ImmuneRACE study (first 160 participants) plus 1,254 subjects from 6 global collaborators. The repertoires were released in a freely available public database intended as a resource for research on the immune response to SARS-CoV-2. Deeply sampled blood TCRbeta repertoires from subjects exposed to, actively infected with, or recovered from COVID-19 were included in the dataset. Paper-wide results and their limitations: Clinical and demographic metadata were provided uncurated, with the amount varying by source and participant.

This clone was counted a single time. Which antigen it targets is not known. No base qualities exist here, and no much larger clone lies one base off it. The immunoSEQ Assay, a bias-controlled multiplex PCR, was used to amplify TCRbeta CDR3 regions from genomic DNA. Per the original workflow: Nucleated cell counts per sample were estimated from amplification of reference gene primers within the assay. Sequence reads were collapsed and filtered to measure the absolute abundance of every unique TCRbeta CDR3 rearrangement. For each sample, productive Simpson clonality was calculated as the square root of Simpson's diversity index across productive rearrangements. Entries here come from immuneACCESS through TCRdb and include only in-frame sequences with V and J called. Some clones fail to appear in such tables; in the studies checked, an unresolved V gene covers under half of the shortfall, and the cause of the remainder is unknown. V and J calls and clone size are those listed in that table; D and trimming were worked out from the DNA. This sample gives 310,000 or so clones in total; 80% to 95% of them show up just once. Of the sample, 1.1% is held by the ten largest clones.

Participants in the prospective study were aged about 18 to 90 years, lived in some 24 United States geographic areas, and enrolled through a virtual design. Cohort assignment in the prospective study relied on participant-reported clinical history from a screening survey and a study questionnaire. Recovered participants in ImmuneRACE Cohort 3 were defined by two consecutive negative NP/OP PCR tests, clearance by a healthcare professional, or resolution of symptoms. Mobile phlebotomists in the prospective study collected whole blood, serum and a nasopharyngeal or oropharyngeal swab from every participant. Participants in the prospective study had the option to provide additional blood draws and questionnaires over an approximately 2-month period. Before DNA extraction, blood samples from the prospective study were shipped at room temperature or frozen. Reading the germline V gene gives CDR1 SQVTM and CDR2 ANQGSEA. The CDR3 spans 14 residues, from the cysteine through the phenylalanine. Left in the record is the CDR3 DNA by itself, 42 bases read in frame from the first base. At the junction V is shortened by 4 bases and J by 9 bases; bases outside the gene matches: 10.

The receptor comes from a woman between 25 and 40 years old who had recovered from COVID-19. Sequencing used PBMCs or T cells enriched from blood (not recorded which). The chain is assembled from TRBV29-1 and TRBJ2-1; 9 central nucleotides agree with TRBD2. The DNA is TGCAGCGTTGCGGGTGCGCGGGAGGGCGGTGAGCAGTTCTTC. The encoded protein is CSVAGAREGGEQFF.